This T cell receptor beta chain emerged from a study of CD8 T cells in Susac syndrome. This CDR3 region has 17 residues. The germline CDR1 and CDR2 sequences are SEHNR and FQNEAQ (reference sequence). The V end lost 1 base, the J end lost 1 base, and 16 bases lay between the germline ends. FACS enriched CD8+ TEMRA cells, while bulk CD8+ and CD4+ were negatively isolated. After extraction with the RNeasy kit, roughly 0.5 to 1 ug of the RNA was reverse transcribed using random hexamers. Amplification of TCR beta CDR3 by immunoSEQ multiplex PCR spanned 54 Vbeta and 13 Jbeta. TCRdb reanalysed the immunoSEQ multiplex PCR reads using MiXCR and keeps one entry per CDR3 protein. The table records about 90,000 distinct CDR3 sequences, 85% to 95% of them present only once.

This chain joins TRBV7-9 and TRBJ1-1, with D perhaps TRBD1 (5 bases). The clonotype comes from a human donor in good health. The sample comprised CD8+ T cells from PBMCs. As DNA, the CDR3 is TGTGCCAGCAGCTTAGGTAATCCGGGGGTCTCGAACACTGAAGCTTTCTTT. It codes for CASSLGNPGVSNTEAFF.